This T cell receptor (beta chain) derives from a study of technical replicates of blood from a few donors. TCRdb's table, derived via immunoSEQ multiplex PCR, lists solely in-frame clones and lacks some. The data contain about 64,000 clones, 75% to 90% of them singletons. What was sequenced was PBMCs. The receptor was isolated from a human donor in good health. Some clones in this sample may be carry-over from other donors' samples.

The chain's CDR3 is CASGLVRGAGEQYF. DNA for the CDR3: TGTGCTAGTGGTTTGGTACGGGGGGCGGGCGAGCAGTACTTC. The V and J genes are TRBV12-5 and TRBJ2-7, with a tentative D call TRBD2 (7 bases). Germline loops: CDR1 LGHNT, CDR2 FRNRAP. This CDR3 has 14 amino acids. V dropped 0 bases and J dropped 6 bases, with 12 bases sitting between them.